This TCR beta chain originates from a study of patients and donors after allogeneic stem cell transplantation (TCRdb year 2020). The CDR1 and CDR2 encoded by the germline V gene are KGHSH and LQKENI. V loses 3 bases, J loses 2 bases, and the germline ends lie 13 bases apart. Spanning cysteine to phenylalanine, the CDR3 consists of 15 amino acids. Only the CDR3 region is kept as DNA, spanning 45 bases read in frame from base 1. To note about this clonotype: What antigen it recognizes has not been identified. No much larger clone exists at a distance of one base, and base qualities are not known.

Receptor amplification or capture employed RT-PCR. The reads were generated on a NextSeq 550. Using fastp trimming at Q25 and MiXCR clonotype assembly, TCRdb reanalyzed the public sequencing data and kept in-frame beta chains. Every entry covers one CDR3 protein and lists the most common genes and DNA from its rows. Counted in this sample were tens of thousands of distinct CDR3 sequences; roughly 52% of them appeared once. The ten largest make up 61% of the sample. The TCR sequence derives from a human donor who was either an allogeneic HSCT recipient or a stem cell or donor lymphocyte infusion donor (not recorded which). It is not recorded whose cells these are; they may come from a transplant donor. The chain links TRBV18 with TRBJ1-2; TRBD1 is a weak D gene call, 5 bases matching. The sample comprised blood, either unsorted or a sorted T cell fraction (not recorded which). The nucleotide sequence is given as TGTGCCAGCTCACCGGAGGGGCAGCAGAACTATGGCTACACCTTC. It translates as CASSPEGQQNYGYTF.